Listed below are T cell receptor beta chains from one sample, sequenced in a study of long-term antiretroviral therapy in people with HIV. Some clones are missing from TCRdb's copy, which holds only in-frame ones; the method was immunoSEQ multiplex PCR. Found here are about 6,500 clones, around 85% of them singletons; the top ten hold around 3%. This sample comprised unsorted PBMCs, obtained 3.7 years after starting antiretroviral therapy. The receptors derive from a woman in her 50s with HIV. The conserved cysteine and the conserved F or W are not part of the CDR3 here.

v_gene: TRBV7-2
CDR3aa: ASSLGAGGRSEKLF

v_gene: TRBV12-5
CDR3aa: ASGLMAELAGESRPRTDTQY

v_gene: TRBV2
CDR3aa: ASSGDTYGYT

v_gene: TRBV14
CDR3aa: ASSFLRGNTGELF

v_gene: TRBV6-5
CDR3aa: ASSVTGYQETQY

v_gene: TRBV10-3
CDR3aa: AITLGLAGVNEQF

v_gene: TRBV10-3
CDR3aa: AIGGSNTGELF

v_gene: TRBV6-6
CDR3aa: ASSQGRGNTIY

v_gene: TRBV5-1
CDR3aa: ASREQGSSYEQY

v_gene: TRBV27
CDR3aa: ASRIFGTTGEQY

v_gene: TRBV6-6
CDR3aa: ASSYSRTDEQY

v_gene: TRBV9
CDR3aa: ASSRSGSSYNEQF

v_gene: TRBV13
CDR3aa: ASSLRSALAEETQY

v_gene: TRBV6-1
CDR3aa: ASSEGGVAYGYT

v_gene: TRBV7-6
CDR3aa: ASSLGGGQAF

v_gene: TRBV7-9
CDR3aa: ASSPPGQGLNTEAF

v_gene: TRBV19
CDR3aa: ASSIDLGSYLSAQH

v_gene: TRBV7-2
CDR3aa: ASSLGLAGQETQY